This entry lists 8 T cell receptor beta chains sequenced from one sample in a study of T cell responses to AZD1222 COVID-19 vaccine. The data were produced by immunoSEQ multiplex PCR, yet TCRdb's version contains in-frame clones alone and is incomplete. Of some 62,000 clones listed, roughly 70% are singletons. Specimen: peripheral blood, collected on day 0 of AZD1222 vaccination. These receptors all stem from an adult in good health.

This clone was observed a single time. The CDR3 coding sequence is TGTGCCAGCAGCAAAGCGCCCTCAGACATTCAGTACTTC. It translates to CASSKAPSDIQYF. This chain uses TRBV21-1 with TRBJ2-4; the table's D call of TRBD1 was not tested on the DNA. TRBV21-1 is a recognized pseudogene. The CDR3 covers 13 residues.

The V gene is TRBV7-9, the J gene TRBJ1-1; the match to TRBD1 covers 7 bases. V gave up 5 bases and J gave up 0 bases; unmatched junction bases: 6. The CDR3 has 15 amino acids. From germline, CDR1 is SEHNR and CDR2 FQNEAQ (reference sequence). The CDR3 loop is CASSGTATLNTEAFF. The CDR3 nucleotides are TGTGCCAGCAGCGGGACAGCCACCCTGAACACTGAAGCTTTCTTT.

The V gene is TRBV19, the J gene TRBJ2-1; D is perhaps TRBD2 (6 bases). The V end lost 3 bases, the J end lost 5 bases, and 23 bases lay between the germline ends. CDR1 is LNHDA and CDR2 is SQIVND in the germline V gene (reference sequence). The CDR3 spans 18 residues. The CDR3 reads CASSMGGYPTSLHNEQFF. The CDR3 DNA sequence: TGTGCCAGTAGTATGGGAGGCTACCCCACCTCCCTGCACAATGAGCAGTTCTTC.

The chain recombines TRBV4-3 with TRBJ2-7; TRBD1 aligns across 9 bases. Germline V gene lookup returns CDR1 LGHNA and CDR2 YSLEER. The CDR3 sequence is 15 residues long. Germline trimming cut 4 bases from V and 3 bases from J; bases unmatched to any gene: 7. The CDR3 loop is CASSPNRDRDYEQYF. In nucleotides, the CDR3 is TGCGCCAGCAGCCCCAACCGGGACAGGGACTACGAGCAGTACTTC.

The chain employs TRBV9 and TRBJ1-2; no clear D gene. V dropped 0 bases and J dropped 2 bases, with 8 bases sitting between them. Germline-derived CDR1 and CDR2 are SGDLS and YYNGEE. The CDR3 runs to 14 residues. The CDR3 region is CASSVDRENYGYTF. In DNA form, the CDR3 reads TGTGCCAGCAGCGTAGACAGAGAAAACTATGGCTACACCTTC. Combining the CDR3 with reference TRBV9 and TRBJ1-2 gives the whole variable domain DSGVTQTPKHLITATGQRVTLRCSPRSGDLSVYWYQQSLDQGLQFLIQYYNGEERAKGNILERFSAQQFPDLHSELNLSSLELGDSALYFCASSVDRENYGYTFGSGTRLTVV.

The CDR3 sequence: CASSLNGYTF. CDR3 coding DNA: TGTGCCAGCAGTTTGAATGGCTACACCTTC. V is TRBV12-3 or TRBV12-4 and J is TRBJ1-2; unclear D gene. With 3 bases removed from V and 6 bases from J, the gap between germline ends came to 2 bases. The CDR3 sequence is 10 residues long.

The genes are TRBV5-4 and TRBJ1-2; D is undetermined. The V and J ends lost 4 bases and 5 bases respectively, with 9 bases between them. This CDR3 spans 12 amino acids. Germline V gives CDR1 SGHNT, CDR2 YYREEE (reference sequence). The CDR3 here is CASSPGSYGYTF. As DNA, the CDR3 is TGTGCCAGCAGCCCGGGTTCTTATGGCTACACCTTC.

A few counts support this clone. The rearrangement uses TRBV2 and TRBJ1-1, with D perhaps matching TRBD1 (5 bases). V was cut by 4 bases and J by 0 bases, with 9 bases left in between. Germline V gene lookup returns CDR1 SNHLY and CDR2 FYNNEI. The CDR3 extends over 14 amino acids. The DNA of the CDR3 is TGTGCCAGCAGTGCCACGGGGCTGAACACTGAAGCTTTCTTT. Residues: CASSATGLNTEAFF.